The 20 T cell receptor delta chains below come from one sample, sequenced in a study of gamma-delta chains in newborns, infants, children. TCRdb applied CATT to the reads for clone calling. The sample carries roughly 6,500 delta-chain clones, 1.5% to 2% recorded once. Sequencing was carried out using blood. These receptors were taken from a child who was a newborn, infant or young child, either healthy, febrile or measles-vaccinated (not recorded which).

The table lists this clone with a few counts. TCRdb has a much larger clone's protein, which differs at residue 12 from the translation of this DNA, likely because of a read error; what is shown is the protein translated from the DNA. The DNA of the CDR3 is TGTGCCTGTGACAATACTGGGGGATACTGGGACGCCCGACAGATGTTTTTC. It is translated as CACDNTGGYWDARQMFF. V gene TRDV2 combines with J gene TRDJ3; 12 nucleotides align to TRDD3. The germline gives CDR1 GEAIGNYY, CDR2 EKD. The CDR3 sequence is 17 residues long.

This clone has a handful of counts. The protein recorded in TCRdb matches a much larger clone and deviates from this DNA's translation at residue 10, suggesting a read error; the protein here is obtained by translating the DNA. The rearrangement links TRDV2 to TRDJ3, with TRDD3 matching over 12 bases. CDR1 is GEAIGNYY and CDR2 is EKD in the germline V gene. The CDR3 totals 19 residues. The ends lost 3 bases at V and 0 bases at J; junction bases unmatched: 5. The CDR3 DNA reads TGTGCCTGTGACTTCCACTGGGGGATACTCTCCTGGGACACCCGACAGATGTTTTTC. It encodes CACDFHWGILSWDTRQMFF.

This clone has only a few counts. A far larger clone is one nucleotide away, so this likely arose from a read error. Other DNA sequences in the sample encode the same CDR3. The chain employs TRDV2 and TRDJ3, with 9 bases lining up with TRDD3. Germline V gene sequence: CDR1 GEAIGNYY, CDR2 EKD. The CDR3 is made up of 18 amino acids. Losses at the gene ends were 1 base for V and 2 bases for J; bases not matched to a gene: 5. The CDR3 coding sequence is TGTGCCTGTGACACTGGGGATACGTTCACCTGGGACACCCGACAGATGTTTTTC. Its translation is CACDTGDTFTWDTRQMFF.

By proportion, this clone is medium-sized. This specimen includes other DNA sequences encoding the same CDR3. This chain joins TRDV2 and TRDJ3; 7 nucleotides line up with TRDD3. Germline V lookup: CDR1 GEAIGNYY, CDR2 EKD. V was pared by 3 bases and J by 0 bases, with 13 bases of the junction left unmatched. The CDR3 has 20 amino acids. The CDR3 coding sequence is TGTGCCTGTGACGCAGCCTTTACTGGGGCCAGCTCCTGGGACACCCGACAGATGTTTTTC. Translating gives CACDAAFTGASSWDTRQMFF.

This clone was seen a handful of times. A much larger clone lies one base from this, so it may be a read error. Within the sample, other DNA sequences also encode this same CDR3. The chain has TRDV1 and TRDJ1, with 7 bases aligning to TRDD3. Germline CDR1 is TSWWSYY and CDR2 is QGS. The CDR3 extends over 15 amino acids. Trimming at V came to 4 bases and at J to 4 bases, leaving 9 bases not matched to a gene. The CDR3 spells CALGATGGYVDKLIF. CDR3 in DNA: TGTGCTCTTGGGGCTACTGGTGGATACGTCGATAAACTCATCTTT.

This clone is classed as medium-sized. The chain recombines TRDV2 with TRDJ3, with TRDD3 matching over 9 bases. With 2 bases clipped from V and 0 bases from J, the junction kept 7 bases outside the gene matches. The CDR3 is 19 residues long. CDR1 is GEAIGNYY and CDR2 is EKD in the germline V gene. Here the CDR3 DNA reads TGTGCCTGTGACAACGTACTGGGGGACCCCTCCTGGGACACCCGACAGATGTTTTTC. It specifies CACDNVLGDPSWDTRQMFF.

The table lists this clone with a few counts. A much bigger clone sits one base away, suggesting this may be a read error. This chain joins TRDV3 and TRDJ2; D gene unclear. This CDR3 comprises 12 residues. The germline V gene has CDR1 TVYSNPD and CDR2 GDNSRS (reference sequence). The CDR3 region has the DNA TGTGCCTTTCCCTCTTTGACAGCACACCTCTTCTTT. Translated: CAFPSLTAHLFF. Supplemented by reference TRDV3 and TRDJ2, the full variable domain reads CDKVTQSSPDQTVASGSEVVLLCTYDTVYSNPDLFWYRIRPDYSFQFVFYGDNSRSEGADFTQGRFSVKHILTQKAFHLVISPVRTEDSATYYCAFPSLTAHLFFGKGTQLIVEP.

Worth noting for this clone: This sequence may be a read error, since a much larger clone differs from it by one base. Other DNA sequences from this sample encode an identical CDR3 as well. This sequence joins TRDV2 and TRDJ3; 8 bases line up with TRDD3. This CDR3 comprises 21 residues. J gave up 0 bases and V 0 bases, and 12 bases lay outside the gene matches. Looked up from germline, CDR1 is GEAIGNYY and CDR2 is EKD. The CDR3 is CACDTEWGTGGRSWDTRQMFF. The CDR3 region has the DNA TGTGCCTGTGACACCGAATGGGGTACTGGGGGCCGCTCCTGGGACACCCGACAGATGTTTTTC.

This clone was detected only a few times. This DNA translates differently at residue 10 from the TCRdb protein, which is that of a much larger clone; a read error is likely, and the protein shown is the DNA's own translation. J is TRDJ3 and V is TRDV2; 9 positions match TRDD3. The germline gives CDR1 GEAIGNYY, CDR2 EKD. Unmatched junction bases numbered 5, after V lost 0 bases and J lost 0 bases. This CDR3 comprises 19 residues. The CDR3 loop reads CACDTWGITCSWDTRQMFF. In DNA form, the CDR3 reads TGTGCCTGTGACACCTGGGGGATAACTTGCTCCTGGGACACCCGACAGATGTTTTTC.

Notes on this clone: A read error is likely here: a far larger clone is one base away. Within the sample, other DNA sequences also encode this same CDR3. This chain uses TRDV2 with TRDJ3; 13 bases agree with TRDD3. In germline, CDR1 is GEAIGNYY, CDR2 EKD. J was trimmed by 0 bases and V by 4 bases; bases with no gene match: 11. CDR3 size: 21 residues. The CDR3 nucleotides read TGTGCCTGTGATTCGGTACTGGGGGATACGAGGAGCTCCTGGGACACCCGACAGATGTTTTTC. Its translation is CACDSVLGDTRSSWDTRQMFF.

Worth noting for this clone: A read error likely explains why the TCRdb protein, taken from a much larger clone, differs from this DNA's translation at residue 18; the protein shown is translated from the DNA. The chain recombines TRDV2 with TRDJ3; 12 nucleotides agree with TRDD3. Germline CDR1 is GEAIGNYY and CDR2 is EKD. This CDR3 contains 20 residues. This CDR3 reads CACDTVLGDTSSWGTRQVFF. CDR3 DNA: TGTGCCTGTGACACCGTACTGGGGGATACCAGCTCCTGGGGCACCCGACAGGTGTTTTTC.

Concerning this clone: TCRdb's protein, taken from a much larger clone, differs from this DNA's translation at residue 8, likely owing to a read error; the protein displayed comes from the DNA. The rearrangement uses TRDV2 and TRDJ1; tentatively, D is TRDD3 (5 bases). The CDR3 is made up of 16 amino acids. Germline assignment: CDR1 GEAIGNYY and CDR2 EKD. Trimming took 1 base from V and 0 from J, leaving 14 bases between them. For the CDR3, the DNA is TGTGCCTGTGACACGTTGGGGAATACGAACACCGATAAACTCATCTTT. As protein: CACDTLGNTNTDKLIF.

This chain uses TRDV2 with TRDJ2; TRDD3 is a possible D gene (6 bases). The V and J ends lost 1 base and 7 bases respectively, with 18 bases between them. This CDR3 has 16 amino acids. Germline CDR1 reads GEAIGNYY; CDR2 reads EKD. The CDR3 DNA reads TGTGCCTGTGACACTATCGGTGGGGGCTACTTAGCACAACTCTTCTTT. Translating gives CACDTIGGGYLAQLFF.

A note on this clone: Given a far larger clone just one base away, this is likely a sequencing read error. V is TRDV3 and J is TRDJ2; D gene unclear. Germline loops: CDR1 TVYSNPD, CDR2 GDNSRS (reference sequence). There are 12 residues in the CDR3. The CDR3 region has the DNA TGTGCCTTTCCCTCTTTGCCAGCACAACTCTTCTTT. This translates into CAFPSLPAQLFF.

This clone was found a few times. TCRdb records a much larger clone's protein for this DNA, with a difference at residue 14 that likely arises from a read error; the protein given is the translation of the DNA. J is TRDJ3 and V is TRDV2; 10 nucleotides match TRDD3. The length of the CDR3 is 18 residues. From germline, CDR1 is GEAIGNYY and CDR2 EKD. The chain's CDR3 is CACDPLTGGSWDTLQMFF. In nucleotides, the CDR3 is TGTGCCTGTGACCCTCTTACTGGGGGATCCTGGGACACCCTACAGATGTTTTTC.

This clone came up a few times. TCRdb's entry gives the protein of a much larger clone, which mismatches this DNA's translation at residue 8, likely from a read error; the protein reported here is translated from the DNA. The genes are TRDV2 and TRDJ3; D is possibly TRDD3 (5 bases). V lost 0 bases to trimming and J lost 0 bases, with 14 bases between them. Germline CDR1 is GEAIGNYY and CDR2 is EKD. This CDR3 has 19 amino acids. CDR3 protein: CACDTGGMRSSWDTRQMFF. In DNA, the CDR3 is TGTGCCTGTGACACCGGAGGGATGCGGAGCTCCTGGGACACCCGACAGATGTTTTTC.

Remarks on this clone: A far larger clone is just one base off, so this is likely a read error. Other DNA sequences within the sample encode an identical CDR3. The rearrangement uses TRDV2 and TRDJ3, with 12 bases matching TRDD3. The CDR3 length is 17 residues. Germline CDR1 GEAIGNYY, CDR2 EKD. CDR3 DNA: TGTGCCTGTGACGTACTGGGGGATACCTGGGACACCCGACAGATGTTCTTC. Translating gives CACDVLGDTWDTRQMFF.

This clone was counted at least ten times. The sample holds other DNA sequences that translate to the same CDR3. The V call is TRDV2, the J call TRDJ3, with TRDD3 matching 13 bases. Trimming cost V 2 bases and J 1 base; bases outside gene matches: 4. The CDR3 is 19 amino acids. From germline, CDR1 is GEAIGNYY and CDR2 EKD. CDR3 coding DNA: TGTGCCTGTGACAAAGTACTGGGGGATACGTCCTGGGACACCCGACAGATGTTTTTC. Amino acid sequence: CACDKVLGDTSWDTRQMFF.

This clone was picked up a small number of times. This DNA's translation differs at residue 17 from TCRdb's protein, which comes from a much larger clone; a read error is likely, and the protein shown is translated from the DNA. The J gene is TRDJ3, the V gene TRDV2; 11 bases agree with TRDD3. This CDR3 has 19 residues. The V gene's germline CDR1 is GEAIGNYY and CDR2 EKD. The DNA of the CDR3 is TGTGCCTGTGACAGACTGGGGGATAATAAAGCCTGGGACACCCGACAGGTGTTTTTC. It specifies CACDRLGDNKAWDTRQVFF.

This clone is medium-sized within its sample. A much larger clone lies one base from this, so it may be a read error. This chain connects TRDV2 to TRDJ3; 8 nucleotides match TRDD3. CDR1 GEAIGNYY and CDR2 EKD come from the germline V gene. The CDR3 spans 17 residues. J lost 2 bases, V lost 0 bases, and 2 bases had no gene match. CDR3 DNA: TGTGCCTGTGACACCGCTGGGGGACCCTGGGACACCCGACAGATGTTTTTC. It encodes CACDTAGGPWDTRQMFF.